Below, one TCR beta chain is given with its context. In the original processing: Using reference gene primer amplification, nucleated cell counts were estimated. Only in-frame clones appear in the TCRdb table, and some are missing; sequencing was by immunoSEQ multiplex PCR. V and J calls and clone size are as listed in that table; D and trimming were resolved from the DNA. The table records a few hundred thousand clones, about 82% of them present only once. These data originate in a study of blood T cell repertoires in COVID-19. Overall study context: The United States, Italy and Spain supplied acute and convalescent COVID-19 samples. PBMCs, B-cell-depleted T cells, or T cells were the source of the cDNA or gDNA that made up the material.

With 0 bases clipped from V and 5 bases from J, the junction kept 10 bases outside the gene matches. Germline V gene lookup returns CDR1 SGHRS and CDR2 YFSETQ. The CDR3 spans 18 residues. This sequence originates from a human donor in a cohort sampled during active COVID-19. This chain connects TRBV5-1 to TRBJ2-3; TRBD2 matches 12 bases. The material sequenced was peripheral blood. The CDR3 DNA is TGCGCCAGCAGCTTGGGTTCGCTAGCGGGGGGGCTTGGAGATACGCAGTATTTT. Protein sequence: CASSLGSLAGGLGDTQYF.